This TCR beta chain was obtained from a study of blood T cell repertoires in COVID-19. Repertoires were generated with immunoSEQ multiplex PCR, while TCRdb's copy carries only in-frame clones and drops some. The table lists approximately 130,000 clones, 75% to 90% of them singletons, with under 2.5% in the top ten. The CDR3 totals 15 residues. Germline values: CDR1 MNHEY, CDR2 SVGEGT. Trimming shortened V by 0 bases and J by 1 base, and 10 bases separated the two germline ends. Those enrolled, adults aged about 18 to 89 years, came from under 25 US areas. Clinical history reported by participants formed the basis on which cohorts were assigned.

The rearrangement joins TRBV6-2 or TRBV6-3 to TRBJ2-7, with D unclear. This clonotype originated in a woman aged 45-59 years who had recovered from COVID-19. Sequencing used PBMCs or T cells enriched from blood (not recorded which). As DNA, the CDR3 is TGTGCCAGCAGTTACTCGCTCCTGCGATCCTACGAGCAGTACTTC. Amino acid sequence: CASSYSLLRSYEQYF.